This T cell receptor (beta chain) originates from a study of cytomegalovirus exposure and HLA in healthy donors (dated by TCRdb to 2015 to 2018). Notes on the research overall: According to an earlier analysis of several hundred of the donors, about 179 million T cells yielded 90 million to 130 million unique TCR beta sequences and roughly 280 Gb of sequence data. Rather than using new phenotypic data, the later analysis identified candidate immune exposures from TCR beta sequences and from how often those sequences occurred across donors. Donor age, sex, ethnicity and CMV serostatus were collected together with the repertoire data. In a later analysis, previously published TCR beta repertoires from 666 donors were re-analyzed and high-resolution HLA genotyping was added so that TCR occurrence patterns could be studied. The study aimed to test whether cataloging public T cell receptors could reveal signatures of past pathogen exposure. Roughly 5 DR-DQ haplotypes were treated as single units for association and clustering because of strong linkage in the cohort. Every repertoire in the discovery cohort had been generated on one and the same sequencing platform. High-throughput TCR immunosequencing, statistical association of individual TCRs with disease status, and machine learning were combined to predict cytomegalovirus infection status. Across some 400 genotyped donors of the cohort, an average of about 240,000 unique TCR beta nucleotide sequences per donor were sequenced, and roughly 17% of those sequences were non-productive. HLA typing included class I and class II loci at four-digit resolution. The study profiled the T cell repertoires of fewer than 850 subjects by immunosequencing and related them to cytomegalovirus serostatus. In a later genetic analysis, genome-wide SNP genotypes for about three fifths of the 666 donors were used, and that subset was treated as a discovery cohort. Of the 398 genotyped donors, about 80% fell in the genetic ancestry cluster associated with self-reported Caucasian donors. In addition to the first cohort of 666 subjects, a separate validation cohort of 120 different subjects was used. The number of donors typed differed by locus, with roughly 629-640 for A, B, C, DRB1 and DQB1, around 520 for DQA1, about 610 for DPA1, and around 460 for DPB1. An earlier analysis of 500 to 650 of the donors applied high-throughput TCR beta sequencing to assess whether each TCR beta V gene segment acted as functional or pseudogenic. Roughly 300 gigabases of sequencing data and 91 million or so unique TCR sequences made up an early release that covered over 550 HLA-typed donors.

Note on this clone: There is no known antigen for this receptor. It has no much larger one-base neighbor in the sample; base qualities were not kept.

The CDR3, cysteine through phenylalanine, is 15 amino acids long. The entry retains the CDR3 DNA only, 45 bases that are in frame from base 1. The germline V gene provides CDR1 SNHLY and CDR2 FYNNEI. V drops 5 bases and J drops 14 bases, leaving 24 bases in between. Receptors were amplified or captured by the immunoSEQ multiplex PCR assay. The multiplex PCR relied on a mix of 60 forward primers for TCR Vbeta segments and 13 reverse primers for TCR Jbeta segments. The CDR3 region of rearranged TCR beta genes was amplified from genomic DNA by a multiplex PCR assay. Amplified TCR beta libraries were sequenced as 87-base-pair reads on the Illumina HiSeq System. The paper's data handling went like this. Across the roughly 600 repertoires, a later analysis counted some 81 million unique TCR beta chains, 9.5 million to 13 million of which were shared by at least two donors. Raw reads were error-corrected and collapsed into unique sequences by a nearest-neighbor algorithm in which closely related sequences were merged to remove PCR and sequencing errors. V, D and J gene segments were assigned by aligning CDR3 sequences to IMGT reference sequences. For a sequence to be retained, a match of at least six nucleotides was required to both a V gene segment and a J gene segment. A rearrangement was called productive if the CDR3 had no stop codons and remained in frame with V and J, and every other rearrangement was called non-productive. Following IMGT convention, CDR3 was defined as the stretch from the second conserved V-encoded cysteine to the conserved J-encoded phenylalanine. In an earlier analysis of more than 550 of the donors, sequences lacking an unambiguous match to a single V gene segment were excluded. In an earlier analysis of 587 of the donors, V segments were called functional above 56.7% productive rearrangements and were called segregating when the between-donor standard deviation exceeded 5%. A statistical classification framework was built to diagnose cytomegalovirus status from the catalog of TCR beta chain sequences. V and J gene assignment, in a later analysis, came from comparing TCR nucleotide sequences with IMGT/GENE-DB human TR gene sequences. The TCRdist pipeline was used in a later analysis to assign CDR3 sequences and most-parsimonious VDJ recombination scenarios. In a later analysis, each TCR beta chain was defined by its CDR3 amino acid sequence together with its V-gene family, and reads without a unique V-gene family were excluded. As a way to deal with suspected cross-contamination and a sequencing artifact, a later analysis dropped nearly 600 nucleotide sequences that were highly shared and had low generation probability. In a later analysis, a clonal expansion index was calculated for each public chain from normalized within-repertoire ranks of inferred template counts. A later analysis computed generation probabilities with a VDJ recombination model fitted to out-of-frame rearrangements, and checked the results against IGoR. In a later analysis, TCR-TCR, TCR-HLA and TCR-CMV co-occurrence was scored with hypergeometric tests, and a repertoire-size bias correction was applied to TCR pairs. A later analysis estimated false discovery rates by permuting HLA or CMV assignments 20 times. In a later analysis, co-occurring TCRs were grouped using DBSCAN, and TCRdist sequence similarity was added for clustering within HLA-allele-positive subsets. For co-occurrence clustering, repertoires with fewer than 30,000 or more than 120,000 public chains were excluded, along with five repertoires with anomalous nucleotide sharing. TCRdb limited this immuneACCESS table to in-frame rearrangements with V and J called. A share of clones is missing; checked studies link under half to unresolved V genes, and the rest is unexplained. V and J calls and clone size come straight from that table; D and trimming were deduced from the DNA. The sample table shows over 120,000 clones, and about 80% are seen once. The leading ten clones occupy 1.4% to 1.5% of the sample.

The cohort was made up of hundreds of healthy bone marrow donors. All cohort members were sampled while nominally healthy, although unrecorded immune exposures were likely present. The donor was CMV seropositive and belonged to the group of over 250 seropositive cohort members. A peripheral blood sample was provided by each donor, and peripheral blood mononuclear cells were used for TCR beta sequencing. The Qiagen DNeasy Blood Extraction Kit was used to extract genomic DNA from the blood cell samples. What the research found in general, with its limitations: A later analysis reported that several top co-occurrence clusters appeared linked to parvovirus B19, influenza, CMV and Epstein-Barr virus. The classifier was reported to diagnose cytomegalovirus status with high specificity and sensitivity in both the original and validation cohorts. The study gave a list of 150 to 200 TCR beta chains associated with cytomegalovirus. A cluster of highly shared sequence variants was judged likely to be a technical artifact of the sequencing pipeline. In a later genetic analysis, a missense DCLRE1C variant was associated with V-gene and J-gene trimming of TCR beta chains, and the association was replicated in an independent cohort. Because HLA typing was unavailable for some donors at each locus, only the typed subset was used in association tests. A later analysis found that TCR association rates varied across HLA loci, with DRB1 alleles showing the most associated TCRs and HLA-C alleles the fewest. In vitro tests confirmed that a few of the cytomegalovirus-associated TCR beta chains recognize cytomegalovirus antigens. In a later analysis, most CMV-associated TCR beta chains were found to appear HLA-restricted, with HLA associations seemingly driven largely by CMV exposure. In this cohort, only TCR beta chains were sequenced, and detectable features were limited by the absence of alpha or paired-chain data. Linkage disequilibrium might explain the correlated functional status among segregating V segments, but an unknown experimental factor could not be excluded. While some public TCRs were present in many individuals, most TCR sequences turned up only very rarely across donors. Some IMGT-functional V segments, including TRBV6-2 and TRBV6-3, could not be told apart with the 87-base-pair reads, so those segments were excluded. Because counts were too low, about 18 rarely observed V segments, including chromosome 9 orphons, were excluded from the earlier analysis of around 640 of the donors. According to a later genetic analysis, donors in an Asian-associated ancestry cluster had fewer N-insertions in productive TCRs than the roughly 700-donor mean. When HLA alleles, especially DR and DQ, strongly co-occurred, attributing TCR associations to individual alleles was difficult. A further reported finding was that TCR beta sequences accurately predicted the HLA-A and HLA-B alleles for most subjects in the first cohort. Roughly uniform sequencing depth across donors was assumed in presence/absence analyses, although this assumption may not hold. The authors suggested that the approach could potentially be extended to other disease states and immunological phenotypes. Immune exposure information for the cohort was limited to CMV serostatus. Specific HLA alleles were associated with 18,000 or so TCR beta sequences at a false discovery rate of 0.05 in a later analysis. In an earlier analysis of about 550 of the donors, most TCR beta V segments were observed in productive rearrangements about 87% or about 30% of the time, broadly matching IMGT annotations. In a later analysis, HLA-associated TCR beta chains showed more clonal expansion and lower generation probabilities than non-associated chains that were equally common.

Sequencing input: PBMCs. This TCR was recovered from a man younger than 40 in good health and CMV-seropositive. This receptor chain uses TRBV2 and TRBJ1-4, with TRBD1 tentatively as D gene (6 bases match). The CDR3: CASSYRAHGEGRLFF. At the DNA level, the sequence is TGTGCCAGCAGTTACAGGGCCCACGGGGAAGGAAGGCTGTTTTTT.